These 24 T cell receptor beta chains came from one sample sequenced in a study of OX40 agonist ivuxolimab in advanced cancers. Sequencing was performed with immunoSEQ multiplex PCR; in TCRdb, only in-frame clones are kept and a portion is missing. The sample has tens of thousands of clones, 82% seen once. The sequenced sample was CD4+ or CD8+ T cells sorted from blood, obtained in a trial of the OX40 agonist ivuxolimab. The receptors come from an adult with an advanced solid tumor such as melanoma, head and neck, liver or kidney cancer.

The rearrangement joins TRBV9 to TRBJ2-1; D unresolved. The CDR3 sequence is 12 residues long. The V end was cut by 0 bases, the J end by 7 bases, with 5 bases between. The V gene's germline CDR1 is SGDLS and CDR2 YYNGEE. The CDR3 protein is CASSVAENEQFF. The CDR3 DNA reads TGTGCCAGCAGCGTAGCCGAGAATGAGCAGTTCTTC.

This clone was seen a single time. This sequence joins TRBV10-3 and TRBJ2-5, with a possible D match to TRBD1 (6 bases). Trimming pared 4 bases from V and 3 bases from J, leaving 9 bases between. The length of the CDR3 is 13 residues. From germline, CDR1 is ENHRY and CDR2 SYGVKD. CDR3 nucleotide sequence: TGTGCCATCAGTGGTTCAGGGGAAGAGACCCAGTACTTC. Translation: CAISGSGEETQYF.

The CDR3 DNA reads TGTGCCAGCAGCTTAACCCAAAACATTCAGTACTTC. Its translation: CASSLTQNIQYF. J is TRBJ2-4 and V is TRBV7-8; D is undetermined. V lost 2 bases and J 5 bases, leaving 4 bases between the germline ends. The CDR3 has 12 residues. Germline CDR1 SGHVS, CDR2 FQNEAQ.

This clone came up once. The rearrangement joins TRBV19 to TRBJ2-6; 12 nucleotides agree with TRBD1. The CDR3 has 17 residues. Per germline, CDR1 LNHDA and CDR2 SQIVND (reference sequence). V gave up 7 bases and J gave up 3 bases; unmatched junction bases: 7. For the CDR3, the DNA is TGTGCCAGTAACCCGGGACAGGGGGCGTATGGGGCCAACGTCCTGACTTTC. It codes for CASNPGQGAYGANVLTF.

The chain couples TRBV19 to TRBJ2-5; D may correspond to TRBD1 or TRBD2 (7 bases each). Germline V lookup: CDR1 LNHDA, CDR2 SQIVND (reference sequence). The CDR3 length is 14 residues. Between the trimmed V and J ends, which lost 5 bases and 4 bases, there was a span of 14 bases. CDR3 loop: CASSQQGRGETQYF. Here the CDR3 DNA reads TGTGCCAGTAGTCAACAGGGGAGGGGAGAGACCCAGTACTTC.

This clone was detected once. This chain joins TRBV6-6 and TRBJ1-1; D remains unclear. The CDR3 covers 13 residues. V lost 7 bases to trimming and J lost 0 bases, with 9 bases between them. The germline V gene encodes CDR1 MNHNY and CDR2 SVGAGI (reference sequence). The CDR3 DNA follows: TGTGCCAGCAAGGCTCAGATGAACACTGAAGCTTTCTTT. Translating gives CASKAQMNTEAFF.

The gene calls are TRBV10-3 and TRBJ1-4; D ambiguous. The CDR3 totals 13 residues. Germline values: CDR1 ENHRY, CDR2 SYGVKD. V was pared by 10 bases and J by 2 bases, with 11 bases between. CDR3 sequence: CASTVGTNEKLFF. CDR3 coding DNA: TGTGCCAGTACGGTAGGCACTAATGAAAAACTGTTTTTT.

This chain uses TRBV4-1 with TRBJ1-2; 10 bases map to TRBD1. V gave up 0 bases and J gave up 8 bases; unmatched junction bases: 9. The CDR3 length is 16 residues. Germline lookup yields CDR1 MGHRA and CDR2 YSYEKL. CDR3 nucleotides: TGCGCCAGCAGCCAAGATCCCGGGACAGGGGCGGGAGGCTACACCTTC. Protein: CASSQDPGTGAGGYTF.

This clone appeared a few times. The same CDR3 arises from other DNA sequences in this sample as well. The V call is TRBV19, the J call TRBJ2-2; 7 bases are shared with TRBD1. V gave up 6 bases and J gave up 3 bases; unmatched junction bases: 1. The CDR3 totals 13 residues. The germline gives CDR1 LNHDA, CDR2 SQIVND (reference sequence). This CDR3 reads CASSRGYTGELFF. Here the CDR3 DNA reads TGTGCCAGTAGCAGGGGGTACACCGGGGAGCTGTTTTTT. Variable domain in full (rest from reference TRBV19 and TRBJ2-2): DGGITQSPKYLFRKEGQNVTLSCEQNLNHDAMYWYRQDPGQGLRLIYYSQIVNDFQKGDIAEGYSVSREKKESFPLTVTSAQKNPTAFYLCASSRGYTGELFFGEGSRLTVL.

This clone was picked up a small number of times. The chain employs TRBV2 and TRBJ1-2, with D perhaps TRBD1 (5 bases). The length of the CDR3 is 15 residues. Germline V gives CDR1 SNHLY, CDR2 FYNNEI. Trimming took off 4 bases at V and 6 bases at J, with 18 bases between the two ends. CDR3 DNA: TGTGCCAGCAGTGCAAGGACCAGAGGGGTGGATGGCTACACCTTC. It translates to CASSARTRGVDGYTF.

This sequence joins TRBV7-2 and TRBJ1-1, with D perhaps matching TRBD1 (5 bases). The CDR3 consists of 13 residues. Trimming shortened V by 2 bases and J by 5 bases, and 9 bases separated the two germline ends. The germline gives CDR1 SGHTA, CDR2 FQGNSA. The CDR3 coding sequence is TGTGCCAGCAGCTTATACGAGGGGACTGAAGCTTTCTTT. Amino acid sequence: CASSLYEGTEAFF. Drawing the rest from reference TRBV7-2 and TRBJ1-1, the complete variable domain is GAGVSQSPSNKVTEKGKDVELRCDPISGHTALYWYRQSLGQGLEFLIYFQGNSAPDKSGLPSDRFSAERTGGSVSTLTIQRTQQEDSAVYLCASSLYEGTEAFFGQGTRLTVV.

The chain links TRBV5-1 to TRBJ2-3, with TRBD2 identical over 9 bases. Germline trimming cut 4 bases from V and 2 bases from J; bases unmatched to any gene: 5. CDR1 is SGHRS, CDR2 YFSETQ, per germline. This CDR3 region has 15 residues. CDR3 DNA: TGCGCCAGCAGCACCGGGACTAGCATCACAGATACGCAGTATTTT. It codes for CASSTGTSITDTQYF.

This chain uses TRBV5-5 with TRBJ2-7; D not resolved. This CDR3 contains 14 residues. Trimming took off 2 bases at V and 2 bases at J, with 11 bases between the two ends. Germline V gene lookup returns CDR1 SGHKS and CDR2 YYEKEE (reference sequence). CDR3 coding DNA: TGTGCCAGCAGCTTTACCCTGGGAACCTACGAGCAGTACTTC. Encoded protein: CASSFTLGTYEQYF.

The V and J genes are TRBV20-1 and TRBJ1-3, with D possibly matching TRBD1 (6 bases). Germline assignment: CDR1 DFQATT and CDR2 SNEGSKA (reference sequence). The ends were cut back, 6 bases at V and 9 bases at J, with 12 bases in the middle. This CDR3 is 11 amino acids long. CDR3 sequence reads: CSAGGLSTIYF. The CDR3 coding sequence is TGCAGTGCGGGGGGGCTGTCCACCATATATTTT.

The gene calls are TRBV7-2 and TRBJ2-7; no firm D call. The CDR3 loop spans 14 amino acids. The V gene's germline CDR1 is SGHTA and CDR2 FQGNSA. Trimming shortened V by 4 bases and J by 2 bases, and 12 bases separated the two germline ends. The CDR3 sequence is CASSSVDGPYEQYF. DNA for the CDR3: TGTGCCAGCAGCTCCGTCGACGGTCCCTACGAGCAGTACTTC.

Only one count was recorded for this clone. This chain connects TRBV4-2 to TRBJ2-5; 10 bases are a match to TRBD1. The J call may be wrong; the DNA end is better matched by TRBJ2-7. The V gene's germline CDR1 is LGHNA and CDR2 YNFKEQ. The CDR3 has 15 amino acids. CDR3 sequence reads: CASSQGQGASYEQYF. The CDR3, as DNA: TGTGCCAGCAGCCAAGGACAGGGGGCTTCCTACGAGCAGTACTTC.

V and J are TRBV7-9 and TRBJ1-2; 7 nucleotides agree with TRBD1. The V gene end was trimmed by 5 bases and the J gene end by 7 bases; junction bases not matched to a gene: 7. Germline values: CDR1 SEHNR, CDR2 FQNEAQ (reference sequence). The CDR3 length is 13 residues. CDR3 in amino acids: CASSPPGQSGYTF. The DNA of the CDR3 is TGTGCCAGCAGCCCCCCGGGACAGTCTGGCTACACCTTC.

A word on this clone: A read error may produce the germline difference seen at one junction end. The chain carries TRBV18 and TRBJ1-3, with 7 nucleotides matching TRBD1. The germline V gene has CDR1 KGHSH and CDR2 LQKENI. The length of the CDR3 is 15 residues. The CDR3, as DNA: TGTGCCAGCTCACCGGAGGCCGGATCAGAACAGGGGAGGAATTTT. Residues: CASSPEAGSEQGRNF.

The chain is built from TRBV5-1 and TRBJ2-7; 9 bases map to TRBD1. The CDR3 extends over 14 amino acids. The V gene's germline CDR1 is SGHRS and CDR2 YFSETQ. J was trimmed by 3 bases and V by 4 bases; bases with no gene match: 5. In DNA, the CDR3 is TGCGCCAGCAGCCCCGGGACAGGGCACTACGAGCAGTACTTC. Its protein is CASSPGTGHYEQYF.

The rearrangement joins TRBV5-1 to TRBJ2-1, with D possibly being TRBD2 (5 bases). V shed 4 bases and J shed 0 bases, with 11 bases lying between them. The germline V gene encodes CDR1 SGHRS and CDR2 YFSETQ. The CDR3 length is 15 residues. CDR3 residues: CASSNQGSSYNEQFF. CDR3 bases: TGCGCCAGCAGCAACCAAGGGAGCTCCTACAATGAGCAGTTCTTC.

Only a few counts were recorded for this clone. The rearrangement uses TRBV28 and TRBJ2-7; 14 nucleotides align to TRBD2. Germline V gene sequence: CDR1 MDHEN, CDR2 SYDVKM. The CDR3 has 16 residues. J gave up 5 bases and V 3 bases, and 6 bases lay outside the gene matches. In DNA form, the CDR3 reads TGTGCCAGCAGTTTCTATGGGACTAGCGGGAGAAACGAGCAGTACTTC. Encoded protein: CASSFYGTSGRNEQYF.

The chain employs TRBV11-2 and TRBJ1-5; 10 nucleotides match TRBD1. The CDR3 sequence is 15 residues long. The trim removed 5 bases at V and 5 bases at J, leaving 6 bases unmatched. Germline loops: CDR1 SGHAT, CDR2 FQNNGV. CDR3 bases: TGTGCCAGCAGCCCAGGACAGGGGGTTCATCAGCCCCAGCATTTT. It translates to CASSPGQGVHQPQHF.

The chain has TRBV6-1 and TRBJ1-5, with D possibly matching TRBD1 (5 bases). Germline V gives CDR1 MNHNS, CDR2 SASEGT. V was cut by 4 bases and J by 1 base, with 11 bases left in between. The CDR3 is 15 amino acids. The CDR3, as DNA: TGTGCCAGCAGTGTGATGGCAGGGAGCAATCAGCCCCAGCATTTT. As protein: CASSVMAGSNQPQHF.

The rearrangement uses TRBV7-2 and TRBJ1-2; D not certain. This CDR3 contains 13 residues. V shed 5 bases and J shed 5 bases, with 12 bases lying between them. Looked up from germline, CDR1 is SGHTA and CDR2 is FQGNSA. CDR3 region: CASSPGNPYGYTF. In DNA, the CDR3 is TGTGCCAGCAGCCCGGGGAACCCTTATGGCTACACCTTC.